This T cell receptor beta chain was profiled in a study of blood T cell repertoires in COVID-19. Overall study: Italy, Spain and the United States were the sources of the convalescent and acute COVID-19 samples. Nucleic acid was either cDNA or gDNA, and it came from T cells, B-cell-depleted T cells, or PBMCs.

This CDR3 comprises 14 residues. Germline CDR1 and CDR2: SGHAT and FQNNGV. The V end was cut by 2 bases, the J end by 0 bases, with 2 bases between. The authors' processing: Reference gene primer amplification gave nucleated cell count estimates. The protocol was immunoSEQ multiplex PCR, while the TCRdb copy is restricted to in-frame clones and leaves out a portion. V and J calls and clone size are as listed in that table; D and trimming were resolved from the DNA. The sample holds fewer than 200,000 clones; around two thirds are singletons and the top ten take around 2.9%. The receptor's source is a woman of 80 years or more with acute or convalescent COVID-19. Sequencing was done on a sample of peripheral blood. J is TRBJ1-6 and V is TRBV11-2; no reliable D call. CDR3 coding DNA: TGTGCCAGCAGCTTACTCTCCTATAATTCACCCCTCCACTTT. It is translated as CASSLLSYNSPLHF. The whole variable domain, remainder taken from reference TRBV11-2 and TRBJ1-6, is EAGVAQSPRYKIIEKRQSVAFWCNPISGHATLYWYQQILGQGPKLLIQFQNNGVVDDSQLPKDRFSAERLKGVDSTLKIQPAKLEDSAVYLCASSLLSYNSPLHFGNGTRLTVT.